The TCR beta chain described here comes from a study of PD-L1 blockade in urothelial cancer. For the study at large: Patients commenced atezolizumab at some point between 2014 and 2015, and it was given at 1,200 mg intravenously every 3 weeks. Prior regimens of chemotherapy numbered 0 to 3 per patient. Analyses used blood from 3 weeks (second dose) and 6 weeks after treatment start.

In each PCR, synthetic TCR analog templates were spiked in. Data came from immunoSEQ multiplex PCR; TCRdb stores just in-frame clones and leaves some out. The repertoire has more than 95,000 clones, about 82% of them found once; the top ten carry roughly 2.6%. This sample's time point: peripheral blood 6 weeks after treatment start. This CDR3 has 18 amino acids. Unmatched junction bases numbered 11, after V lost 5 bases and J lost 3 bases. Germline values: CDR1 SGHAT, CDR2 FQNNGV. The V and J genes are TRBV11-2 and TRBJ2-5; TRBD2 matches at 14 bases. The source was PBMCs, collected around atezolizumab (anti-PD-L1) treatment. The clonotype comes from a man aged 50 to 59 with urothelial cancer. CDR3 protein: CASSPGLAGGHPKETQYF. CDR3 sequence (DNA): TGTGCCAGCAGCCCTGGACTAGCGGGAGGCCACCCGAAAGAGACCCAGTACTTC.